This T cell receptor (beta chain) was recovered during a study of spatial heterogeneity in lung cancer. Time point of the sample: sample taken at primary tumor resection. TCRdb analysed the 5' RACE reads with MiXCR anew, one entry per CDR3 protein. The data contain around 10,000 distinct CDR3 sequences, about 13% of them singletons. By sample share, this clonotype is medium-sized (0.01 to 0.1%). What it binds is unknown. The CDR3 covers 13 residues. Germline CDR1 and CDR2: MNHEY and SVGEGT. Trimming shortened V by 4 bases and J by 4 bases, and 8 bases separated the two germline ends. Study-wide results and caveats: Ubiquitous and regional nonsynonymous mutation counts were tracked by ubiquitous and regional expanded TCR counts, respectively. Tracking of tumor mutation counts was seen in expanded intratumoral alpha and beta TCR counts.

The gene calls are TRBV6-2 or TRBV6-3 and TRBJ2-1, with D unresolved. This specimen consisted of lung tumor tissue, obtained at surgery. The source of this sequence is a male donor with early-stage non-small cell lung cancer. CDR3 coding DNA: TGTGCCAGCAGTTCGACTGCGTACAATGAGCAGTTCTTC. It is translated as CASSSTAYNEQFF.